This T cell receptor (beta chain) was found in a study of blood T cell repertoires in COVID-19. Across the whole study: Samples representing acute and convalescent COVID-19 were sourced from the United States, Italy and Spain. PBMCs, B-cell-depleted T cells, or T cells were the source of the cDNA or gDNA that made up the material.

Germline V CDR1 and CDR2: MNHEY, SVGAGI. CDR3 size: 13 residues. V lost 6 bases, J lost 6 bases, and 12 bases lay in between. Authors' analysis steps: Estimates of nucleated cell counts were drawn from the amplification of reference gene primers. Only in-frame clones appear in the TCRdb table, and some are missing; sequencing was by immunoSEQ multiplex PCR. The V and J calls and the clone size are those of that table, but D and trimming were determined from the DNA. The sample records around 25,000 clones, 83% being singletons. This TCR came from a man in his 70s with active COVID-19. The chain couples TRBV6-5 to TRBJ1-3; D is unresolved. Sequencing was done on a sample of peripheral blood. The CDR3 loop reads CASRGPSQNTIYF. CDR3 sequence (DNA): TGTGCCAGCAGGGGCCCCTCCCAAAACACCATATATTTT.